This T cell receptor beta chain was identified during a study of shared clonotypes between healthy human individuals. Looking at the study overall: Each donor had three CD4 naive, three CD4 memory, two CD8 naive and one CD8 memory plate.

Several immunoSEQ plates held equal portions of the genomic DNA taken from each subset. Libraries were prepared by immunoSEQ multiplex PCR; TCRdb keeps only in-frame clonotypes and omits some of them. The table lists roughly 2.2 million clones, 93% of them singletons. For this clone: Its target is not known.

From germline, CDR1 is SEHNR and CDR2 FQNEAQ (reference sequence). J lost 6 bases, V lost 7 bases, and 21 bases had no gene match. The CDR3 runs to 19 residues. Study-wide points: Non-shared clonotypes showed lower generation probabilities than clonotypes common to all four donors.

The chain employs TRBV7-9 and TRBJ2-2, with TRBD1 matching over 9 bases. The sequenced material came from naive CD4+ T cells from PBMCs. Described subset: CD45RA+ positively selected. This sequence was found in a man between 18 and 35 years old in good health. Some clones in this sample may be carry-over from other donors' samples. CDR3 coding DNA: TGTGCCAGCAAACCAGGGGGAGCCCTGGGACAGGGAGCGGCCGGGGAGCTGTTTTTT. Amino acids: CASKPGGALGQGAAGELFF.